This entry describes one TCR beta chain. No antigen is known for it. The data were obtained in a study of T cells in narcolepsy. Study at large: Enrolled donors included narcolepsy type 1 or type 2 patients and healthy controls.

Findings of the study overall: Reportedly, autoreactive clonotypes were serially detected in patients' blood but not controls'. Autoreactive clone sequences were missing from some blood memory CD4+ repertoires. Comparing one patient's CSF and blood CD4+ clonotypes highlighted HCRT- and TRIB2-specific autoreactive clonotypes.

The CDR3 is 18 amino acids. Deletions cut 5 bases from V and 5 bases from J, with 22 bases between. Germline lookup yields CDR1 LGHNA and CDR2 YNFKEQ. Clones were read by immunoSEQ multiplex PCR, and TCRdb kept only the in-frame ones, dropping some. In the table there are about 35,000 clones, about 85% of which are singletons. The source of this sequence is a human donor in good health. This chain joins TRBV4-2 and TRBJ1-6; D unclear. Sequenced material: memory (CD45RA-) CD4+ T cells from blood. The CDR3 coding sequence is TGTGCCAGCAGCGAATTTCAGGACCTTCGTACGAATAATTCACCCCTCCACTTT. This codes for CASSEFQDLRTNNSPLHF.